These 28 T cell receptor beta chains were all obtained from the same sample, sequenced in a study of T cells in Graves' hyperthyroidism and ophthalmopathy. Authors of the study amplified TCR beta CDR3 regions from RNA transcripts. TCR CDR3 underwent first-round RT-PCR with the HTBI primer set. A single record per CDR3 protein comes from TCRdb applying MiXCR to the multiplex PCR reads. The sample includes about 600,000 distinct CDR3 sequences, about 14% of them seen just once. The material sequenced was blood. These TCRs come from a woman under 30 with Graves' ophthalmopathy.

This clonotype was observed many times. The V and J genes are TRBV11-2 and TRBJ2-2; D perhaps matches TRBD1 (5 bases). The CDR3 loop spans 16 amino acids. V was pared by 1 base and J by 6 bases, with 15 bases between. CDR1 SGHAT and CDR2 FQNNGV come from the germline V gene. The CDR3 sequence is CASSLVGGRAPGELFF. In DNA, the CDR3 is TGTGCCAGCAGCTTAGTGGGCGGCAGGGCGCCCGGGGAGCTGTTTTTT.

The genes are TRBV9 and TRBJ1-6; no firm D call. The CDR3 extends over 14 amino acids. CDR1 and CDR2 (germline): SGDLS, YYNGEE. The germline V and J ends were trimmed by 0 bases and 5 bases, with 6 bases remaining between them. In DNA form, the CDR3 reads TGTGCCAGCAGCGTAGGTGTAGATAATTCACCCCTCCACTTT. As protein: CASSVGVDNSPLHF. Combining the CDR3 with reference TRBV9 and TRBJ1-6 gives the whole variable domain DSGVTQTPKHLITATGQRVTLRCSPRSGDLSVYWYQQSLDQGLQFLIQYYNGEERAKGNILERFSAQQFPDLHSELNLSSLELGDSALYFCASSVGVDNSPLHFGNGTRLTVT.

This clonotype appeared many times. V is TRBV24-1 and J is TRBJ2-1, with 13 bases aligning to TRBD2. With 4 bases clipped from V and 10 bases from J, the junction kept 6 bases outside the gene matches. The CDR3 has 15 amino acids. Germline lookup yields CDR1 KGHDR and CDR2 SFDVKD. As DNA, the CDR3 is TGTGCCACCAGTGAAAGGACTAGCGGGAGTTGGGAGCAGTTCTTC. Its protein product is CATSERTSGSWEQFF.

In its sample, this clonotype was seen many times. This CDR3 reads CSARDLRQIGETQYF. CDR3 nucleotides: TGCAGTGCTAGAGATTTGCGGCAGATCGGAGAGACCCAGTACTTC. The chain couples TRBV20-1 to TRBJ2-5; the D is unclear. The germline V gene encodes CDR1 DFQATT and CDR2 SNEGSKA (reference sequence). V was trimmed by 0 bases and J by 4 bases, leaving 15 bases between them. This CDR3 has 15 residues.

The chain combines TRBV4-3 with TRBJ1-2, with D perhaps TRBD1 (5 bases). V was shortened by 3 bases and J by 1 base, with 15 bases between the two germline ends. Germline CDR1 is LGHNA and CDR2 is YSLEER. The CDR3 sequence is 16 residues long. This CDR3 reads CASSQAHRLINYGYTF. CDR3 DNA: TGCGCCAGCAGCCAGGCCCACAGGCTTATTAACTATGGCTACACCTTC.

Ten or more counts support this clonotype. This chain uses TRBV3-1 with TRBJ2-1, with 7 bases matching TRBD2. This CDR3 region has 14 residues. J gave up 5 bases and V 2 bases, and 3 bases lay outside the gene matches. CDR1 LGHDT and CDR2 YNNKEL come from the germline V gene (reference sequence). The CDR3 spells CASSQRSGDNEQFF. The CDR3 DNA is TGTGCCAGCAGCCAAAGGAGCGGGGACAATGAGCAGTTCTTC.

This clonotype was recorded many times. V and J are TRBV29-1 and TRBJ1-1; D is unclear. Trimming removed 7 bases from V and 1 base from J, with 10 bases in between. CDR3 size: 12 residues. Germline CDR1 SQVTM, CDR2 ANQGSEA. CDR3 region: CSGSDGNTEAFF. The CDR3 DNA reads TGCAGCGGTTCGGACGGGAACACTGAAGCTTTCTTT.

This chain connects TRBV20-1 to TRBJ1-2, with D unresolved. The CDR3 has 14 residues. The germline CDR1 and CDR2 sequences are DFQATT and SNEGSKA (reference sequence). Trimming removed 6 bases at V and 6 bases at J, with 20 bases between. The CDR3 bases are TGCAGTGCCCCTCTGGACGCCTTTGGGGATGGCTACACCTTC. The encoded protein is CSAPLDAFGDGYTF.

This clonotype was seen more than once but under ten times. The chain couples TRBV20-1 to TRBJ1-2; D perhaps matches TRBD1 (5 bases). CDR1 DFQATT and CDR2 SNEGSKA come from the germline V gene (reference sequence). The V end lost 6 bases, the J end lost 5 bases, and 13 bases lay between the germline ends. The CDR3 is made up of 12 amino acids. The CDR3 DNA reads as TGCAGTGCAGCGGGGGGAAGGTATGGCTACACCTTC. This sequence encodes CSAAGGRYGYTF.

Points on this clonotype: This may arise from a read error, as a much more abundant clone is one base away. The chain employs TRBV5-6 and TRBJ2-1; D is possibly TRBD1 (6 bases). Judging by the DNA end, TRBJ2-7 fits better; the J call may be wrong. This CDR3 is built from 16 residues. Germline V gene data show CDR1 as SGHDT and CDR2 as YYEEEE. The CDR3 region has the DNA TGTGCCAGCAGCTTGTTAGGACAGAGCTCCTACAATGAGCAGTACTTC. Translating gives CASSLLGQSSYNEQYF.

The chain joins TRBV19 to TRBJ1-2; D gene uncertain. This CDR3 region has 15 residues. The V end was cut by 6 bases, the J end by 4 bases, with 18 bases between. CDR1 is LNHDA and CDR2 is SQIVND in the germline V gene (reference sequence). The CDR3 DNA is TGTGCCAGTAGGCCAATCGAGGGATCTATCTATGGCTACACCTTC. Amino acid sequence: CASRPIEGSIYGYTF.

This clonotype was counted at least ten times. This sequence joins TRBV6-5 and TRBJ1-2; tentatively, D is TRBD1 (6 bases). CDR1 and CDR2 (germline): MNHEY, SVGAGI. The length of the CDR3 is 14 residues. V lost 2 bases and J lost 3, with 10 bases in between. CDR3 in DNA: TGTGCCAGCAGTTACGGGGGGCACGACTATGGCTACACCTTC. Translation: CASSYGGHDYGYTF.

This clonotype was recorded many times. The chain's CDR3 is CASSLSPASGSVDETQYF. The DNA of the CDR3 is TGTGCCAGCAGTTTATCTCCTGCGAGCGGGAGTGTGGACGAGACCCAGTACTTC. The chain uses TRBV27 and TRBJ2-5; TRBD2 matches at 8 bases. V trimming: 0 bases; J trimming: 5 bases; junction bases outside the gene matches: 14. This CDR3 region has 18 residues. The germline gives CDR1 MNHEY, CDR2 SMNVEV (reference sequence).

This clonotype was counted many times. The chain recombines TRBV3-1 with TRBJ1-6; a weak D match, TRBD1 (6 bases). Trimming removed 5 bases from V and 10 bases from J, with 18 bases in between. The CDR3 consists of 15 residues. Germline loops: CDR1 LGHDT, CDR2 YNNKEL (reference sequence). In nucleotides, the CDR3 is TGTGCCAGCAGCACACGAGGACAGTGGCGATCACCCCTCCACTTT. Its protein product is CASSTRGQWRSPLHF.

This clonotype appeared many times. This chain uses TRBV20-1 with TRBJ2-1, with a possible D match to TRBD2 (6 bases). V gave up 5 bases and J gave up 7 bases, with 18 bases separating them. The CDR3 totals 14 residues. Germline values: CDR1 DFQATT, CDR2 SNEGSKA (reference sequence). The CDR3 is CSAAGLSQGNEQFF. Written as DNA, the CDR3 is TGCAGTGCTGCGGGACTTAGCCAGGGAAATGAGCAGTTCTTC.

The rearrangement joins TRBV4-1 to TRBJ2-3; TRBD1 matches 8 bases. Looked up from germline, CDR1 is MGHRA and CDR2 is YSYEKL. V shed 0 bases and J 3 bases; nucleotides not matched to a gene: 8. CDR3 length: 17 amino acids. The chain's CDR3 is CASSQEGDRGRTDTQYF. CDR3 bases: TGCGCCAGCAGCCAAGAAGGAGACAGGGGAAGGACAGATACGCAGTATTTT.

There are many counts of this clonotype. V usage is TRBV6-2 or TRBV6-3 and J usage is TRBJ2-5; TRBD2 aligns across 13 bases. The CDR3 totals 17 residues. Losses at the gene ends were 0 bases for V and 5 bases for J; bases not matched to a gene: 6. CDR1 and CDR2 (germline): MNHEY, SVGEGT. The chain's CDR3 is CASSYSTSGRALETQYF. In DNA form, the CDR3 reads TGTGCCAGCAGTTACTCAACTAGCGGGAGGGCCTTGGAGACCCAGTACTTC.

This clonotype was counted many times. The V gene is TRBV20-1, the J gene TRBJ2-1; D perhaps matches TRBD2 (5 bases). The CDR3 has 16 amino acids. The germline CDR1 and CDR2 sequences are DFQATT and SNEGSKA (reference sequence). The V end was cut by 4 bases, the J end by 0 bases, with 16 bases between. CDR3 DNA sequence: TGCAGTGCTACGCCTTCGACGGGGAGCTCCTACAATGAGCAGTTCTTC. Its translation: CSATPSTGSSYNEQFF.

This clonotype was detected only a few times. The chain recombines TRBV6-1 with TRBJ2-1; weak D call: TRBD1 (5 bases). There are 16 residues in the CDR3. CDR1 and CDR2 (germline): MNHNS, SASEGT. Trimming removed 6 bases at V and 5 bases at J, with 20 bases between. The CDR3 sequence is CASRDRVGGKNNEQFF. The CDR3 DNA follows: TGTGCCAGCAGAGACAGAGTGGGCGGAAAGAACAATGAGCAGTTCTTC.

Many counts were recorded for this clonotype. V gene TRBV11-2 combines with J gene TRBJ1-2; D possibly corresponds to TRBD1 (5 bases). The CDR3 has 14 residues. Germline CDR1 reads SGHAT; CDR2 reads FQNNGV. Trimming took off 3 bases at V and 8 bases at J, with 16 bases between the two ends. CDR3 sequence (DNA): TGTGCCAGCAGCTTGGAGCAGGGAATCGGCGGCTACACCTTC. Residues: CASSLEQGIGGYTF.

This clonotype showed up many times. The chain links TRBV30 to TRBJ1-1; D ambiguous. The CDR3 length is 12 residues. The V and J ends lost 2 bases and 4 bases respectively, with 8 bases between them. Germline CDR1 reads GTSNPN; CDR2 reads SVGIG (reference sequence). The CDR3 here is CAWSPSGTEAFF. CDR3 coding DNA: TGTGCCTGGAGTCCCTCGGGCACTGAAGCTTTCTTT.

A note on this clonotype: A read error may explain this, as a much larger clone is one base away. The CDR3 DNA reads as TGTGCCAGCAGCGGAGGGACAGGGAAAAACATTCAGCACTTC. This codes for CASSGGTGKNIQHF. The rearrangement uses TRBV9 and TRBJ2-4, with 9 bases that match TRBD1. Germline CDR1 is SGDLS and CDR2 is YYNGEE. The CDR3 extends over 14 amino acids.

About this clonotype: Given a much more abundant clone one base away, this may be a read error. The chain is built from TRBV5-8 and TRBJ2-7, with a possible D match to TRBD2 (6 bases). Judging by the DNA end, TRBJ2-1 fits better; the J call may be wrong. Germline CDR1 and CDR2: SGHTS and YDEGEE. This CDR3 has 17 amino acids. For the CDR3, the DNA is TGTGCCAGCAGCTTGTTCGCTTTGGGCAGGGAGGCCTACGAGCAGTTCTTC. Its protein product is CASSLFALGREAYEQFF.

This clonotype was seen at least ten times. V gene TRBV7-2 combines with J gene TRBJ2-3; 10 bases fit TRBD2. The CDR3 is 17 residues long. Losses at the gene ends were 0 bases for V and 2 bases for J; bases not matched to a gene: 5. CDR1 is SGHTA, CDR2 FQGNSA, per germline. CDR3 coding DNA: TGTGCCAGCAGCTTAGCGTTAACTAGCGGGAACACAGATACGCAGTATTTT. Its translation: CASSLALTSGNTDTQYF.

This clonotype turned up a few times. The chain links TRBV10-1 to TRBJ2-3; either TRBD1 or TRBD2 may supply D (5 bases each). The germline V gene encodes CDR1 WNHNN and CDR2 SYGVQD (reference sequence). This CDR3 contains 14 residues. The ends were cut back, 7 bases at V and 1 base at J, with 12 bases in the middle. The DNA of the CDR3 is TGCGCCAGCACCGAGGGGCTACGCACAGATACGCAGTATTTT. This gives the protein CASTEGLRTDTQYF.

This clonotype was observed at least ten times. This rearrangement joins TRBV6-1 to TRBJ2-7; D gene ambiguous. This CDR3 has 15 amino acids. The V and J ends lost 1 base and 3 bases respectively, with 13 bases between them. The germline CDR1 and CDR2 sequences are MNHNS and SASEGT. DNA of the CDR3: TGTGCCAGCAGTGAAGGAACCGGACCTTTCTACGAGCAGTACTTC. Encoded protein: CASSEGTGPFYEQYF.

This clonotype has at least ten counts. V is TRBV14 and J is TRBJ2-1; possibly TRBD1 or TRBD2 for D (5 bases each). CDR3 size: 15 residues. Trimming shortened V by 0 bases and J by 8 bases, and 14 bases separated the two germline ends. Per germline, CDR1 SGHDN and CDR2 FVKESK. The CDR3 reads CASSQEMAGRDEQFF. DNA for the CDR3: TGTGCCAGCAGCCAAGAAATGGCAGGGCGGGATGAGCAGTTCTTC.

This clonotype was seen repeatedly, ten times or more. This chain joins TRBV2 and TRBJ2-1; TRBD1 matches 7 bases. V lost 6 bases and J lost 0; bases outside the gene matches: 8. CDR3 length equals 16 residues. Germline CDR1 reads SNHLY; CDR2 reads FYNNEI. CDR3 protein: CASRGRTGHSYNEQFF. CDR3 nucleotides: TGTGCCAGCAGAGGACGGACAGGCCACTCCTACAATGAGCAGTTCTTC.